The next 29 T cell receptor beta chains were all read from a single sample in a study of OX40 agonist ivuxolimab in advanced cancers. Repertoires were generated with immunoSEQ multiplex PCR, while TCRdb's copy carries only in-frame clones and drops some. This table has tens of thousands of clones, about nine tenths appearing once. The sequencing here drew on CD4+ or CD8+ T cells sorted from blood, taken in a trial of the OX40 agonist ivuxolimab. These receptor sequences come from an adult with an advanced solid tumor such as melanoma, head and neck, liver or kidney cancer.

The J gene is TRBJ1-1, the V gene TRBV5-1; 11 nucleotides match TRBD1. The CDR3 length is 16 residues. In germline, CDR1 is SGHRS, CDR2 YFSETQ. V lost 0 bases to trimming and J lost 4 bases; unmatched junction nucleotides: 5. The CDR3 loop is CASSLGRTGGGTEAFF. The CDR3 DNA follows: TGCGCCAGCAGCTTGGGTCGGACAGGGGGCGGCACTGAAGCTTTCTTT.

This chain uses TRBV10-3 with TRBJ2-5, with a weak D call TRBD2 (6 bases). V dropped 0 bases and J dropped 4 bases, with 9 bases sitting between them. The CDR3 loop spans 14 amino acids. Per the germline V gene, CDR1 is ENHRY and CDR2 is SYGVKD. Written as DNA, the CDR3 is TGTGCCATCAGTGAGTCGATCGGGGGAGAGACCCAGTACTTC. Its protein is CAISESIGGETQYF.

V usage is TRBV9 and J usage is TRBJ2-7; 8 bases align to TRBD1. Germline V gives CDR1 SGDLS, CDR2 YYNGEE. The CDR3 sequence is 16 residues long. Trimming at V came to 2 bases and at J to 1 base, leaving 8 bases not matched to a gene. CDR3 DNA: TGTGCCAGCAGCGTGGCCTCGGGACAGGTATCCTACGAGCAGTACTTC. This codes for CASSVASGQVSYEQYF.

A single count supports this clone. The chain links TRBV27 to TRBJ1-2; TRBD1 matches 8 bases. The CDR3 contains 15 residues. CDR1 is MNHEY, CDR2 SMNVEV, per germline (reference sequence). With V trimmed by 2 bases and J by 8 bases, 10 bases remained unmatched. This chain's CDR3 is CASSLKPGGATGYTF. The DNA for the CDR3 is TGTGCCAGCAGTTTAAAGCCAGGGGGCGCGACGGGCTACACCTTC.

This clone was picked up one time. V gene TRBV4-1 combines with J gene TRBJ2-7; D call uncertain. Looked up from germline, CDR1 is MGHRA and CDR2 is YSYEKL. V was shortened by 1 base and J by 2 bases, with 9 bases between the two germline ends. This CDR3 comprises 14 residues. For the CDR3, the DNA is TGCGCCAGCAGCCAAGGTATCATCCCCTACGAGCAGTACTTC. Translating it yields CASSQGIIPYEQYF.

The V gene is TRBV4-2, the J gene TRBJ2-7; TRBD1 matches 9 bases. V gave up 3 bases and J gave up 4 bases; unmatched junction bases: 7. This CDR3 has 15 amino acids. From germline, CDR1 is LGHNA and CDR2 YNFKEQ. The chain's CDR3 is CASSQAGTGLYEQYF. The CDR3 bases are TGTGCCAGCAGCCAGGCCGGGACAGGGCTATACGAGCAGTACTTC.

This clone was recorded only once. CDR3 in DNA: TGTGCCACCAGCAGGGGGGTGGACACTGAAGCTTTCTTT. Translated: CATSRGVDTEAFF. The V and J genes are TRBV15 and TRBJ1-1, with D possibly being TRBD1 (5 bases). The CDR3 is made up of 13 amino acids. The V gene's germline CDR1 is LNHNV and CDR2 YYDKDF (reference sequence). Trimming removed 3 bases from V and 3 bases from J, with 8 bases in between.

The rearrangement links TRBV7-9 to TRBJ2-4; no reliable D call. The CDR3 has 14 residues. V lost 5 bases, J lost 5 bases, and 13 bases lay in between. CDR1 and CDR2 (germline): SEHNR, FQNEAQ (reference sequence). CDR3 bases: TGTGCCAGCAGCCCTAATCGGCCTCAAAACATTCAGTACTTC. Encoded protein: CASSPNRPQNIQYF.

V and J are TRBV6-5 and TRBJ2-4; D unresolved. V was cut by 2 bases and J by 0 bases, with 8 bases left in between. The CDR3 totals 15 residues. The germline CDR1 and CDR2 sequences are MNHEY and SVGAGI. CDR3 sequence: CASSYNALAKNIQYF. The CDR3 bases are TGTGCCAGCAGTTACAACGCACTAGCCAAAAACATTCAGTACTTC.

The rearrangement uses TRBV5-1 and TRBJ2-6; D unresolved. Germline lookup yields CDR1 SGHRS and CDR2 YFSETQ. CDR3 length: 16 amino acids. V was trimmed by 2 bases and J by 0 bases, leaving 9 bases between them. The CDR3 sequence: CASSFGSSSGANVLTF. In nucleotides, the CDR3 is TGCGCCAGCAGCTTTGGCAGTAGCTCTGGGGCCAACGTCCTGACTTTC.

CDR3 residues: CASSLIGGGNSPLHF. The CDR3 coding sequence is TGTGCCAGCAGCTTAATAGGGGGGGGCAATTCACCCCTCCACTTT. V gene TRBV7-8 combines with J gene TRBJ1-6; possible D gene TRBD1, 6 bases. Trimming cost V 2 bases and J 7 bases, with 12 bases left between them. Germline CDR1 and CDR2: SGHVS and FQNEAQ. CDR3 size: 15 residues. Full variable domain (rest looked up from reference TRBV7-8 and TRBJ1-6): GAGVSQSPRYKVAKRGQDVALRCDPISGHVSLFWYQQALGQGPEFLTYFQNEAQLDKSGLPSDRFFAERPEGSVSTLKIQRTQQEDSAVYLCASSLIGGGNSPLHFGNGTRLTVT.

V gene TRBV14 combines with J gene TRBJ2-3; 8 bases match TRBD1. The CDR3 runs to 16 residues. The germline V gene encodes CDR1 SGHDN and CDR2 FVKESK. V trimming: 3 bases; J trimming: 0 bases; junction bases outside the gene matches: 5. Here the CDR3 DNA reads TGTGCCAGCAGCCATTGGACAGGGAGAAGCACAGATACGCAGTATTTT. It translates to CASSHWTGRSTDTQYF.

V and J are TRBV4-1 and TRBJ2-7, with 10 bases fitting TRBD2. The J segment lost 6 bases and the V segment lost 2 bases, leaving 7 bases of the junction unmatched. Germline lookup yields CDR1 MGHRA and CDR2 YSYEKL. This CDR3 is built from 15 residues. The CDR3 DNA follows: TGCGCCAGCAGCCAAAACAGCCTAGCGGGGGTCGAGCAGTACTTC. Protein product: CASSQNSLAGVEQYF.

J is TRBJ1-2 and V is TRBV5-3; no firm D call. TRBV5-3 is an ORF, with its function uncertain. The CDR3 extends over 16 amino acids. V lost 2 bases and J lost 0, with 14 bases in between. The CDR3 here is CARSFANLNSNYGYTF. The CDR3 DNA reads TGTGCCAGAAGCTTTGCGAATCTAAATTCTAACTATGGCTACACCTTC.

The chain joins TRBV30 to TRBJ1-2; D ambiguous. V was pared by 0 bases and J by 6 bases, with 14 bases between. The germline V gene encodes CDR1 GTSNPN and CDR2 SVGIG (reference sequence). The CDR3 sequence is 14 residues long. The CDR3, as DNA: TGTGCCTGGAGTGTAGGAGCTCCGATCCATGGCTACACCTTC. Translation gives CAWSVGAPIHGYTF.

The chain has TRBV6-5 and TRBJ2-2; TRBD2 agrees at 11 bases. Germline lookup yields CDR1 MNHEY and CDR2 SVGAGI. V was pared by 7 bases and J by 8 bases, with 6 bases of the junction left unmatched. The CDR3 is made up of 14 amino acids. CDR3 loop: CASKIAGGPGELFF. CDR3 DNA sequence: TGTGCCAGCAAAATAGCGGGGGGGCCAGGGGAGCTGTTTTTT.

This clone has just one count. V usage is TRBV5-1 and J usage is TRBJ2-1, with 7 bases lining up with TRBD2. The CDR3 has 15 residues. V dropped 0 bases and J dropped 6; count of bases not matched to a gene: 6. CDR1 is SGHRS, CDR2 YFSETQ, per germline. In DNA form, the CDR3 reads TGCGCCAGCAGCTTGGATGGACTAGTCCTCAATGAGCAGTTCTTC. The encoded protein is CASSLDGLVLNEQFF.

The rearrangement joins TRBV30 to TRBJ1-2; 10 positions match TRBD1. V lost 2 bases to trimming and J lost 4 bases; unmatched junction nucleotides: 4. Germline assignment: CDR1 GTSNPN and CDR2 SVGIG (reference sequence). There are 14 residues in the CDR3. As DNA, the CDR3 is TGTGCCTGGAGTCGACAGGGGGCTTCCTATGGCTACACCTTC. Protein sequence: CAWSRQGASYGYTF.

V gene TRBV30 combines with J gene TRBJ1-1, with D perhaps matching TRBD1 (6 bases). The CDR3 consists of 14 residues. Trimming removed 1 base at V and 5 bases at J, with 14 bases between. Germline V lookup: CDR1 GTSNPN, CDR2 SVGIG (reference sequence). The CDR3 spells CAWSEGGRRTEAFF. Written as DNA, the CDR3 is TGTGCCTGGAGTGAAGGGGGGCGCAGGACTGAAGCTTTCTTT.

This clone was observed a single time. The gene calls are TRBV7-8 and TRBJ1-1, with D unclear. The CDR3 has 11 residues. Trimming cost V 4 bases and J 11 bases, with 11 bases left between them. The V gene's germline CDR1 is SGHVS and CDR2 FQNEAQ. The CDR3 DNA follows: TGTGCCAGCAGCTCCGAAGGTGGGGCTTTCTTT. Protein product: CASSSEGGAFF.

The genes are TRBV10-3 and TRBJ2-6, with TRBD1 matching over 7 bases. The germline gives CDR1 ENHRY, CDR2 SYGVKD. V gave up 2 bases and J gave up 0 bases; unmatched junction bases: 7. The CDR3 has 18 amino acids. The CDR3 nucleotides are TGTGCCATCAGTGAGAGAGGGACAGCTTCCTCTGGGGCCAACGTCCTGACTTTC. It translates to CAISERGTASSGANVLTF.

CDR3 bases: TGTGCCAGCAGCTTAAACCCGGTAGATGGCTACACCTTC. It is translated as CASSLNPVDGYTF. The chain couples TRBV7-2 to TRBJ1-2; D not resolved. Germline loops: CDR1 SGHTA, CDR2 FQGNSA. V shed 2 bases and J shed 6 bases, with 10 bases lying between them. The CDR3 spans 13 residues.

This chain joins TRBV9 and TRBJ1-2; the D gene is possibly TRBD1 (6 bases). Trimming removed 0 bases from V and 4 bases from J, with 7 bases in between. CDR3 size: 13 residues. Germline-derived CDR1 and CDR2 are SGDLS and YYNGEE. CDR3 nucleotide sequence: TGTGCCAGCAGCGTAGAAGGGGGCTATGGCTACACCTTC. This translates into CASSVEGGYGYTF.

For this clone: Other DNA sequences of this sample code for an identical CDR3. The chain joins TRBV2 to TRBJ1-2; D is uncertain. CDR3 length: 12 residues. V was trimmed by 1 base and J by 4 bases, leaving 4 bases between them. CDR1 and CDR2 (germline): SNHLY, FYNNEI. DNA of the CDR3: TGTGCCAGCAGTGAAGGGGGCTATGGCTACACCTTC. Encoded protein: CASSEGGYGYTF.

V gene TRBV18 combines with J gene TRBJ2-3; a possible D gene is TRBD2 (6 bases). V was trimmed by 7 bases and J by 1 base, leaving 9 bases between them. The germline V gene encodes CDR1 KGHSH and CDR2 LQKENI. The CDR3 spans 13 residues. As DNA, the CDR3 is TGTGCCAGCTTGACGGGGGGCACAGATACGCAGTATTTT. Translating it yields CASLTGGTDTQYF.

This clone was recorded only once. This rearrangement joins TRBV7-6 to TRBJ2-5; a possible D gene is TRBD2 (6 bases). The CDR3 is made up of 16 amino acids. Trimming pared 2 bases from V and 5 bases from J, leaving 18 bases between. CDR1 and CDR2 (germline): SGHVS, FNYEAQ. Here the CDR3 reads CASSLRSRAGRETQYF. CDR3 DNA: TGTGCCAGCAGCTTAAGATCAAGGGCGGGACGGGAGACCCAGTACTTC.

The chain links TRBV11-1 to TRBJ2-3; 7 bases fit TRBD2. This CDR3 has 16 amino acids. J was trimmed by 1 base and V by 5 bases; bases with no gene match: 9. Germline CDR1 SGHAT, CDR2 FQDESV (reference sequence). CDR3 loop: CASSRVLASGTDTQYF. The CDR3 bases are TGTGCCAGCAGCCGCGTACTAGCGTCTGGCACAGATACGCAGTATTTT.

This chain connects TRBV29-1 to TRBJ2-5; TRBD1 aligns across 8 bases. CDR1 and CDR2 (germline): SQVTM, ANQGSEA. Trimming removed 6 bases from V and 0 bases from J; junction bases left unmatched: 0. The CDR3 runs to 12 residues. For the CDR3, the DNA is TGCAGCGTACAGGGGGACCAAGAGACCCAGTACTTC. Translated: CSVQGDQETQYF.

The chain recombines TRBV7-9 with TRBJ2-7, with 8 bases identical to TRBD1. Germline-derived CDR1 and CDR2 are SEHNR and FQNEAQ (reference sequence). Germline trimming cut 6 bases from V and 1 base from J; bases unmatched to any gene: 11. This CDR3 has 16 amino acids. CDR3 coding DNA: TGTGCCAGCAGTTCGACTCCCGGACAGGGATCCTACGAGCAGTACTTC. This encodes CASSSTPGQGSYEQYF.